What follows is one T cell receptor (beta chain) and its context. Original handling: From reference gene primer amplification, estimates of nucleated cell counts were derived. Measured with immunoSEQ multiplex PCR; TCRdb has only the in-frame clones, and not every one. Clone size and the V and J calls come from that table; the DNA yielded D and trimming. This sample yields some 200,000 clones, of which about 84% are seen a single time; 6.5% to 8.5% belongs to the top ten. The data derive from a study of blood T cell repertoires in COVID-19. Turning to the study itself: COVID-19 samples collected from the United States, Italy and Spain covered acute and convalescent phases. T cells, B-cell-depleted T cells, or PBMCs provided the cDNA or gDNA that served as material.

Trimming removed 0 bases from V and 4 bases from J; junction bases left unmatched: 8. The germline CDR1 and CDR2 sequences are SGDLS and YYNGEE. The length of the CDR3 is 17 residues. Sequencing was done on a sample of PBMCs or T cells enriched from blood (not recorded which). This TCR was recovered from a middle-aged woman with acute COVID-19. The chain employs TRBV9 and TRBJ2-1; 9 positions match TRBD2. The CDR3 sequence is CASSVGGLATAYNEQFF. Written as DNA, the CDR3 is TGTGCCAGCAGCGTAGGGGGACTAGCAACCGCATACAATGAGCAGTTCTTC.